A single sample is the source of the 27 T cell receptor beta chains below, sequenced in a study of T cell repertoires in cytomegalovirus infection. MiXCR, applied by TCRdb to the reads, yields one record per CDR3 protein. The sample lists some 940,000 distinct CDR3 sequences, approximately 33% occurring once. No antigen is known for these receptors. The source was cultured CD8+ T cells from PBMCs, collected from culture after CMV antigen stimulation. The receptors derive from a human donor in good health (CMV status not recorded). Some clones in this sample may be carry-over from other donors' samples.

This chain joins TRBV12-3 or TRBV12-4 and TRBJ2-6, with D tentatively TRBD1 (6 bases). The V end was cut by 5 bases, the J end by 2 bases, with 10 bases between. This CDR3 has 15 amino acids. The CDR3 sequence: CASSAHRAGANVLTF. The CDR3 nucleotides are TGTGCCAGCAGTGCCCACAGGGCTGGGGCCAACGTCCTGACTTTC.

This clonotype was found a few times. The chain combines TRBV4-1 with TRBJ1-1; D remains ambiguous. V lost 2 bases and J 3 bases, leaving 13 bases between the germline ends. The CDR3 totals 15 residues. CDR1 MGHRA and CDR2 YSYEKL come from the germline V gene. Written as DNA, the CDR3 is TGCGCCAGCAGCCAACTTGCCGGGGTTGACACTGAAGCTTTCTTT. Translation gives CASSQLAGVDTEAFF.

V gene TRBV5-6 combines with J gene TRBJ2-1, with 8 bases lining up with TRBD2. Per germline, CDR1 SGHDT and CDR2 YYEEEE. There are 14 residues in the CDR3. V shed 4 bases and J 4 bases; nucleotides not matched to a gene: 4. CDR3 protein: CASSISGVYNEQFF. Written as DNA, the CDR3 is TGTGCCAGCAGCATTAGCGGGGTATACAATGAGCAGTTCTTC.

This chain joins TRBV20-1 and TRBJ2-1; the match to TRBD2 covers 12 bases. The V gene end was trimmed by 4 bases and the J gene end by 12 bases; junction bases not matched to a gene: 10. The CDR3 is made up of 14 amino acids. Germline V gene lookup returns CDR1 DFQATT and CDR2 SNEGSKA (reference sequence). DNA for the CDR3: TGCAGTGCTACCCGACTAGCGGGGGCAACAAGGCAGTTCTTC. Translation: CSATRLAGATRQFF.

This clonotype has a single count. This chain joins TRBV7-9 and TRBJ2-7; tentative D call: TRBD1 (6 bases). The CDR3 sequence is 17 residues long. Germline lookup yields CDR1 SEHNR and CDR2 FQNEAQ (reference sequence). Trimming removed 4 bases at V and 1 base at J, with 20 bases between. CDR3 coding DNA: TGTGCCAGCAGCTATTGGGGACAAATTCCGAGATCCTACGAGCAGTACTTC. Amino acid sequence: CASSYWGQIPRSYEQYF.

Of note for this clonotype: This may be a read error: a much more frequent sequence differs by one nucleotide. The V gene is TRBV27, the J gene TRBJ1-1, with 8 bases matching TRBD1. Germline CDR1 is MNHEY and CDR2 is SMNVEV (reference sequence). Trimming took 4 bases from V and 5 from J; bases not matched to a gene: 6. The CDR3 consists of 14 residues. CDR3 sequence (DNA): TGTGCCAGCAGTTGGAGCACAGGGGGAACTGAAGCTTTCTTT. Translating gives CASSWSTGGTEAFF.

V and J are TRBV29-1 and TRBJ1-2, with TRBD1 matching over 9 bases. CDR3 length equals 13 residues. Germline V gene lookup returns CDR1 SQVTM and CDR2 ANQGSEA. The junction had 6 bases not matched to a gene; V was cut back by 3 bases and J by 7 bases. The CDR3 DNA is TGCAGCGTTGATAAAACAGGGGGCGCTGGCTACACCTTC. Translating it yields CSVDKTGGAGYTF.

This clonotype is a singleton in its sample. This chain connects TRBV19 to TRBJ2-1; D ambiguous. Deletions cut 6 bases from V and 8 bases from J, with 11 bases between. Germline V CDR1 and CDR2: LNHDA, SQIVND (reference sequence). The CDR3 has 12 amino acids. The CDR3 protein is CASRRNLDEQFF. The CDR3 DNA sequence: TGTGCCAGTAGGAGGAATCTCGATGAGCAGTTCTTC.

The chain couples TRBV7-8 to TRBJ1-3; D perhaps matches TRBD1 (6 bases). Trimming cost V 1 base and J 7 bases, with 11 bases left between them. The length of the CDR3 is 14 residues. Germline assignment: CDR1 SGHVS and CDR2 FQNEAQ. The CDR3 nucleotides are TGTGCCAGCAGCTTAGTGGACAGACGGAACACCATATATTTT. This translates into CASSLVDRRNTIYF. The variable domain in full, with the rest retrieved from reference TRBV7-8 and TRBJ1-3, is GAGVSQSPRYKVAKRGQDVALRCDPISGHVSLFWYQQALGQGPEFLTYFQNEAQLDKSGLPSDRFFAERPEGSVSTLKIQRTQQEDSAVYLCASSLVDRRNTIYFGEGSWLTVV.

V gene TRBV25-1 combines with J gene TRBJ2-3; D is possibly TRBD2 (5 bases). The CDR3 totals 13 residues. Trimming pared 6 bases from V and 6 bases from J, leaving 13 bases between. CDR1 is MGHDK and CDR2 is SYGVNS in the germline V gene. CDR3 residues: CASRSRGRDTQYF. The CDR3 DNA is TGTGCCAGCAGATCCCGGGGTCGGGATACGCAGTATTTT.

This clonotype was counted a few times. CDR3 DNA sequence: TGTGCCAGCAGTGTGGGCCCCAGCTCCTACAATGAGCAGTTCTTC. Residues: CASSVGPSSYNEQFF. The chain has TRBV2 and TRBJ2-1; no clear D gene. CDR3 length: 15 amino acids. Germline V gene sequence: CDR1 SNHLY, CDR2 FYNNEI. V lost 4 bases to trimming and J lost 0 bases, with 10 bases between them.

This chain joins TRBV4-1 and TRBJ2-1; D could derive from TRBD1 or TRBD2 (5 bases each). V gave up 8 bases and J gave up 5 bases, with 13 bases separating them. The CDR3 contains 13 residues. Per the germline V gene, CDR1 is MGHRA and CDR2 is YSYEKL. The CDR3 bases are TGCGCCAGCCGGGAACAGGAGAACAATGAGCAGTTCTTC. Protein sequence: CASREQENNEQFF.

This clonotype was counted only a few times. V usage is TRBV14 and J usage is TRBJ1-6, with D unclear. Germline lookup yields CDR1 SGHDN and CDR2 FVKESK. The V and J ends lost 1 base and 7 bases respectively, with 8 bases between them. The CDR3 runs to 14 residues. CDR3 loop: CASSQGGWNSPLHF. DNA for the CDR3: TGTGCCAGCAGCCAAGGTGGTTGGAATTCACCCCTCCACTTT.

This clonotype appeared a few times. The chain carries TRBV12-3 or TRBV12-4 and TRBJ2-1, with D hard to call. Trimming took 3 bases from V and 6 from J, leaving 9 bases between them. The CDR3 sequence is 13 residues long. CDR3 sequence (DNA): TGTGCCAGCAGTTTGTGGCCTGGCAATGAGCAGTTCTTC. This translates into CASSLWPGNEQFF.

The gene calls are TRBV6-5 and TRBJ2-6; D possibly corresponds to TRBD1 (5 bases). Deletions cut 1 base from V and 4 bases from J, with 11 bases between. The length of the CDR3 is 16 residues. Germline CDR1 reads MNHEY; CDR2 reads SVGAGI. The CDR3 region is CASSYFVGAGANVLTF. In DNA, the CDR3 is TGTGCCAGCAGTTACTTCGTTGGGGCCGGGGCCAACGTCCTGACTTTC.

This clonotype was counted a few times. The V gene is TRBV7-9, the J gene TRBJ2-7; tentative D call: TRBD1 (5 bases). The CDR3 loop spans 16 amino acids. Germline V gene data show CDR1 as SEHNR and CDR2 as FQNEAQ (reference sequence). The V gene lost 5 bases and the J gene lost 4 bases, with 21 bases spanning the gap. CDR3 nucleotides: TGTGCCAGCAGCCGGACCGAAGGGGTAAAGGGATACGAGCAGTACGTC. Translating it yields CASSRTEGVKGYEQYV.

The chain employs TRBV9 and TRBJ1-1; no definite D call. Trimming took 2 bases from V and 5 from J, leaving 10 bases between them. The CDR3 consists of 13 residues. Germline loops: CDR1 SGDLS, CDR2 YYNGEE. The DNA of the CDR3 is TGTGCCAGCAGCGTGGGGAAGGTAACTGAAGCTTTCTTT. Translated: CASSVGKVTEAFF.

V is TRBV10-3 and J is TRBJ2-2; D is unresolved. CDR3 length equals 14 residues. Germline CDR1 and CDR2: ENHRY and SYGVKD. The ends were cut back, 3 bases at V and 0 bases at J, with 5 bases in the middle. CDR3 in amino acids: CAISEVANTGELFF. In DNA, the CDR3 is TGTGCCATCAGTGAAGTAGCGAACACCGGGGAGCTGTTTTTT.

The chain has TRBV19 and TRBJ2-2; tentatively, D is TRBD1 (6 bases). The CDR3 spans 15 residues. Trimming took 7 bases from V and 7 from J, leaving 19 bases between them. Germline V gene data show CDR1 as LNHDA and CDR2 as SQIVND (reference sequence). The CDR3 here is CASTLMWDIGGELFF. Here the CDR3 DNA reads TGTGCCAGTACCCTAATGTGGGACATTGGCGGGGAGCTGTTTTTT. Filled out from reference TRBV19 and TRBJ2-2, the complete variable domain reads DGGITQSPKYLFRKEGQNVTLSCEQNLNHDAMYWYRQDPGQGLRLIYYSQIVNDFQKGDIAEGYSVSREKKESFPLTVTSAQKNPTAFYLCASTLMWDIGGELFFGEGSRLTVL.

J is TRBJ1-6 and V is TRBV9; D remains unclear. V shed 0 bases and J shed 2 bases, with 6 bases lying between them. CDR3 length equals 15 residues. Germline V gene sequence: CDR1 SGDLS, CDR2 YYNGEE. The CDR3 DNA reads TGTGCCAGCAGCGTAGGAGAAACCTATAATTCACCCCTCCACTTT. Translation: CASSVGETYNSPLHF.

The rearrangement links TRBV4-1 to TRBJ2-1; D might be TRBD2 (5 bases). This CDR3 comprises 14 residues. With 4 bases removed from V and 8 bases from J, the gap between germline ends came to 15 bases. Germline loops: CDR1 MGHRA, CDR2 YSYEKL. CDR3 coding DNA: TGCGCCAGCAGCCTCCAGGACTTGTACGATGAGCAGTTCTTC. Translating gives CASSLQDLYDEQFF.

In this sample, this clonotype turned up a few times. The chain joins TRBV10-3 to TRBJ2-6; D possibly corresponds to TRBD1 (5 bases). V lost 6 bases, J lost 0 bases, and 15 bases lay in between. The CDR3 length is 17 residues. Germline CDR1 and CDR2: ENHRY and SYGVKD. The CDR3 protein is CAIRALGQSSGANVLTF. Written as DNA, the CDR3 is TGTGCCATCAGGGCTTTGGGGCAGAGCTCTGGGGCCAACGTCCTGACTTTC.

J is TRBJ2-3 and V is TRBV20-1, with D maybe TRBD2 (6 bases). The V end was cut by 0 bases, the J end by 2 bases, with 15 bases between. Germline V CDR1 and CDR2: DFQATT, SNEGSKA (reference sequence). The CDR3 loop spans 16 amino acids. Here the CDR3 DNA reads TGCAGTGCTAGAGATCTTACGGGGGTCCACACAGATACGCAGTATTTT. It yields the protein CSARDLTGVHTDTQYF.

This clonotype was counted only a few times. CDR3 protein: CASSYSEDSGNTIYF. In nucleotides, the CDR3 is TGTGCCAGCAGTTACTCGGAGGACTCTGGAAACACCATATATTTT. The chain has TRBV6-2 or TRBV6-3 and TRBJ1-3; no reliable D call. Germline loops: CDR1 MNHEY, CDR2 SVGEGT. The CDR3 contains 15 residues. The V and J ends lost 0 bases and 0 bases respectively, with 6 bases between them.

This clonotype was counted only a few times. The chain links TRBV6-2 or TRBV6-3 to TRBJ2-1, with 8 bases fitting TRBD1. V was clipped by 0 bases and J by 6 bases; unmatched bases: 16. Germline V lookup: CDR1 MNHEY, CDR2 SVGEGT. The CDR3 runs 19 residues. The CDR3 loop is CASSYSYNYGTDRGNEQFF. The DNA of the CDR3 is TGTGCCAGCAGTTACTCCTATAACTACGGGACCGACAGGGGCAATGAGCAGTTCTTC.

This clonotype was observed a few times. This rearrangement joins TRBV28 to TRBJ1-1; D is undetermined. Trimming pared 6 bases from V and 7 bases from J, leaving 9 bases between. The CDR3 sequence is 11 residues long. Germline V CDR1 and CDR2: MDHEN, SYDVKM. For the CDR3, the DNA is TGTGCCAGCAGGACCAGCCTTGAAGCTTTCTTT. This codes for CASRTSLEAFF. The whole variable domain, remainder taken from reference TRBV28 and TRBJ1-1, is DVKVTQSSRYLVKRTGEKVFLECVQDMDHENMFWYRQDPGLGLRLIYFSYDVKMKEKGDIPEGYSVSREKKERFSLILESASTNQTSMYLCASRTSLEAFFGQGTRLTVV.

The chain combines TRBV7-9 with TRBJ2-6; D unresolved. The CDR3 loop spans 19 amino acids. V was trimmed by 3 bases and J by 0 bases, leaving 18 bases between them. Per the germline V gene, CDR1 is SEHNR and CDR2 is FQNEAQ (reference sequence). The CDR3 DNA reads as TGTGCCAGCAGCTTTCAACCGGGTCTCGGATACTCTGGGGCCAACGTCCTGACTTTC. This sequence encodes CASSFQPGLGYSGANVLTF.